This T cell receptor beta chain derives from a study of blood T cell repertoires in COVID-19. Across the study: Sites across the United States, Italy and Spain contributed samples from acute and convalescent COVID-19. T cells, B-cell-depleted T cells, or PBMCs provided the cDNA or gDNA that served as material.

Losses at the gene ends were 6 bases for V and 6 bases for J; bases not matched to a gene: 5. This CDR3 has 13 amino acids. Germline V lookup: CDR1 MNHEY, CDR2 SVGAGI. Per the authors' pipeline: The authors estimated nucleated cell counts from reference gene primer amplification. TCRdb's table, derived via immunoSEQ multiplex PCR, lists solely in-frame clones and lacks some. The V and J calls and clone size are taken from that table; D and trimming were inferred from the DNA. This repertoire shows 180,000 or so clones, about 86% found once; its top ten account for 8% to 10%. What was sequenced was peripheral blood. The rearrangement joins TRBV6-5 to TRBJ1-2; 9 bases line up with TRBD1. The TCR originated in a man between 60 and 70 years old with acute or convalescent COVID-19. The CDR3 loop is CASSQGQGDGYTF. The CDR3 DNA is TGTGCCAGCAGCCAGGGACAGGGAGATGGCTACACCTTC.